This TCR beta chain is from a study of blood T cell repertoires in COVID-19. Study overall: Samples representing acute and convalescent COVID-19 were sourced from the United States, Italy and Spain. T cells, B-cell-depleted T cells, or PBMCs provided the cDNA or gDNA that served as material.

CDR3 size: 14 residues. V lost 3 bases, J lost 0 bases, and 9 bases lay in between. Germline CDR1 is GTSNPN and CDR2 is SVGIG (reference sequence). Per the authors' pipeline: Cell counts per sample came from amplifying reference gene primers. Generated by immunoSEQ multiplex PCR, the TCRdb table keeps only in-frame clones and is missing some. V and J calls and clone size are as listed in that table; D and trimming were resolved from the DNA. The sample carries fewer than 60,000 clones, roughly 90% recorded once. The rearrangement links TRBV30 to TRBJ1-3; unclear D gene. This sequence was found in a human donor in a cohort sampled during active COVID-19. The sample taken for sequencing was peripheral blood. This CDR3 reads CAWSPEGSGNTIYF. The CDR3 bases are TGTGCCTGGAGCCCGGAGGGCTCTGGAAACACCATATATTTT.